Given below is one T cell receptor (beta chain) in context. The antigen remains undetermined. V lost 4 bases to trimming and J lost 4 bases; unmatched junction nucleotides: 5. The CDR3 contains 16 residues. CDR1 and CDR2 from the germline V gene are SNHLY and FYNNEI. These data belong to a study of CD4+ T cells in melanoma. General study findings and limits: A reported correlation linked neoantigen-specific CD4+ T cells to CD8+, macrophage and B cell function.

Libraries were prepared by immunoSEQ multiplex PCR; TCRdb keeps only in-frame clonotypes and omits some of them. The sample has approximately 110,000 clones, approximately 92% seen once. Sequencing was performed on peripheral blood. This clonotype originated in a human donor with melanoma. The chain links TRBV2 to TRBJ2-2; TRBD2 aligns across 11 bases. CDR3 in amino acids: CASSVLAGVATGELFF. The CDR3 region has the DNA TGTGCCAGCAGTGTACTAGCGGGGGTTGCCACCGGGGAGCTGTTTTTT. The whole variable domain, remainder taken from reference TRBV2 and TRBJ2-2, is EPEVTQTPSHQVTQMGQEVILRCVPISNHLYFYWYRQILGQKVEFLVSFYNNEISEKSEIFDDQFSVERPDGSNFTLKIRSTKLEDSAMYFCASSVLAGVATGELFFGEGSRLTVL.